This TCR beta chain is from a study of blood T cell repertoires in COVID-19. On the study more broadly: Sites in the United States, Italy and Spain provided acute and convalescent COVID-19 samples. Sample material is recorded as cDNA or gDNA derived from T cells, B-cell-depleted T cells, or PBMCs.

The CDR3 has 16 amino acids. Trimming took 1 base from V and 2 from J, leaving 9 bases between them. Germline CDR1 reads SEHNR; CDR2 reads FQNEAQ (reference sequence). Under the authors' procedure: Reference gene primer amplification gave estimated nucleated cell counts. Repertoires were generated with immunoSEQ multiplex PCR, while TCRdb's copy carries only in-frame clones and drops some. V and J calls and clone size are given by that table; D and trimming were obtained from the DNA. The repertoire holds approximately 200,000 clones, with roughly 80% as singletons. A Seattle source enrolled patients during active infection and followed them longitudinally.

This receptor was obtained from a woman of 80 years or more with COVID-19, enrolled during active disease. This chain uses TRBV7-9 with TRBJ1-6; D is possibly TRBD1 (5 bases). Sequenced material: peripheral blood. The CDR3 loop reads CASSLGGDAYNSPLHF. As DNA, the CDR3 is TGTGCCAGCAGCTTAGGGGGGGATGCCTATAATTCACCCCTCCACTTT. The variable domain in full, with the rest retrieved from reference TRBV7-9 and TRBJ1-6, is DTGVSQNPRHKITKRGQNVTFRCDPISEHNRLYWYRQTLGQGPEFLTYFQNEAQLEKSRLLSDRFSAERPKGSFSTLEIQRTEQGDSAMYLCASSLGGDAYNSPLHFGNGTRLTVT.